The T cell receptor beta chain under discussion was sequenced for a study of regulatory dendritic cells for organ transplantation. Study-level background: Regulatory dendritic cells were monocyte-derived, receiving vitamin D3 on days 0 and 4 and IL-10 on day 4. Dendritic cell cultures received LPS on day 6.

Findings of the study overall: Memory T cells were less diverse than naive, with memory CD8+ most oligoclonal.

With 4 bases removed from V and 1 base from J, the gap between germline ends came to 4 bases. Per germline, CDR1 SNHLY and CDR2 FYNNEI. The CDR3 has 12 residues. Of note for this clone: Its specificity is not known.

Assay: immunoSEQ multiplex PCR; the TCRdb copy retains only in-frame clones and omits some. The sample holds about 10,000 clones, around 80% seen once. Sorted subsets were CFSE-labeled and cultured less than 6 days with allogeneic dendritic cells. Memory T cells were CD45RO+, naive were CD45RA+, sorted by FACS. The genes are TRBV2 and TRBJ2-5; the D is unclear. What was sequenced was memory CD4+ T cells from blood cultured with dendritic cells. Subset defined: CD45RO+ memory T cells. The clonotype comes from a human donor in good health. CDR3 amino acids: CASSVSQETQYF. The CDR3 region has the DNA TGTGCCAGCAGTGTTTCCCAAGAGACCCAGTACTTC.